This T cell receptor (beta chain) was identified in a study of cytomegalovirus exposure and HLA in healthy donors. Study overall: The same platform was used for the 110 or so validation repertoires and the roughly 720 first-cohort repertoires, a later analysis reported.

Study findings and constraints: The investigators catalogued 150 to 200 TCR beta chains as cytomegalovirus-associated. Most sequenced TCRs were rare (though some public TCRs occurred in many donors). It was found in a later analysis that first-cohort TCR clusters tended to co-occur in the 90 to 150 validation repertoires.

This clone has just a few counts. Its antigen is currently unknown. The data were produced by immunoSEQ multiplex PCR, yet TCRdb's version contains in-frame clones alone and is incomplete. The data hold roughly 330,000 clones, with 75% to 90% observed a single time. The CDR3 is made up of 13 amino acids. CDR1 and CDR2 from the germline V gene are SGHTA and FQGTGA. With 3 bases removed from V and 4 bases from J, the gap between germline ends came to 6 bases. This chain connects TRBV7-3 to TRBJ2-2; D remains ambiguous. This receptor was taken from a woman in her twenties or thirties in good health and CMV-seropositive. The sequencing sample was made of PBMCs. CDR3: CASSFLGTGELFF. CDR3 DNA: TGTGCCAGCAGCTTTTTAGGCACCGGGGAGCTGTTTTTT.